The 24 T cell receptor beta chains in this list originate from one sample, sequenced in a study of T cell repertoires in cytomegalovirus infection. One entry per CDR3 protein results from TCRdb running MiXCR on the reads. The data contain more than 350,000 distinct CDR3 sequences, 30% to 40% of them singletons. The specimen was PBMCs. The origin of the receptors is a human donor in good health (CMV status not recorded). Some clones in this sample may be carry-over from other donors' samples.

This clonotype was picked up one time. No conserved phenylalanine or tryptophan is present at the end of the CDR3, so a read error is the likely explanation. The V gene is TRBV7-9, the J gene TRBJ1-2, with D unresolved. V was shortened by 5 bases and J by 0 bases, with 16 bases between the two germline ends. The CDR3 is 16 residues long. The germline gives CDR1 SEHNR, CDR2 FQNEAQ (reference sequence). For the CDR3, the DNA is TGTGCCAGCAGCGTATTCTCCACAGAGACTAACTATGGCTACACCTTA. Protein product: CASSVFSTETNYGYTL.

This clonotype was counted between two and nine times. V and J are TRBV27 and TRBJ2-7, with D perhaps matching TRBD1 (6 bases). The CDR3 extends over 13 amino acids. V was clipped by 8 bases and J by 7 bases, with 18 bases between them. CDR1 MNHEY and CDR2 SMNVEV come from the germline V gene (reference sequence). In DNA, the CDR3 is TGTGCCAGCGGGCCTACAGGGATTCGGGAGCAGTACTTC. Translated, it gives CASGPTGIREQYF.

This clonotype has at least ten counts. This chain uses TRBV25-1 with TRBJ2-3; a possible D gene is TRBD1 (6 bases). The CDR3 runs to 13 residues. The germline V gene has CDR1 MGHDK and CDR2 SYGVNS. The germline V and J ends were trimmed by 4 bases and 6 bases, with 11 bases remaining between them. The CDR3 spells CASSAPGGDTQYF. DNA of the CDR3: TGTGCCAGCAGTGCCCCTGGGGGCGATACGCAGTATTTT.

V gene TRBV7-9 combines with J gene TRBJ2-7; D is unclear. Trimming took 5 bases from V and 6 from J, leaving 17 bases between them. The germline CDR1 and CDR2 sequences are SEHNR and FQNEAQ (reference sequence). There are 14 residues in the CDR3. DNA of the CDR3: TGTGCCAGCAGCAGAACAGTAGTCGGTGGCGAGCAGTACTTC. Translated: CASSRTVVGGEQYF. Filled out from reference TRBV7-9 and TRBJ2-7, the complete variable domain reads DTGVSQNPRHKITKRGQNVTFRCDPISEHNRLYWYRQTLGQGPEFLTYFQNEAQLEKSRLLSDRFSAERPKGSFSTLEIQRTEQGDSAMYLCASSRTVVGGEQYFGPGTRLTVT.

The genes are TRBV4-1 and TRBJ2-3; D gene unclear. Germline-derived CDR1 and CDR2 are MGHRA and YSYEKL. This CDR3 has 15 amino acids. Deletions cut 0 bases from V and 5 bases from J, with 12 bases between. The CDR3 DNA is TGCGCCAGCAGCCAAGATCTCAGTAGTAGAGATACGCAGTATTTT. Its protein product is CASSQDLSSRDTQYF.

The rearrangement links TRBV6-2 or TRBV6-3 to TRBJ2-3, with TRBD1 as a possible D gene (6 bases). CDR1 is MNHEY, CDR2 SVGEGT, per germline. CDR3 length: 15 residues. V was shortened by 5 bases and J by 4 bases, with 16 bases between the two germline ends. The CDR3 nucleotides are TGTGCCAGCAGTGGCGGCAGGGGCGCTTCAGATACGCAGTATTTT. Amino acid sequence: CASSGGRGASDTQYF.

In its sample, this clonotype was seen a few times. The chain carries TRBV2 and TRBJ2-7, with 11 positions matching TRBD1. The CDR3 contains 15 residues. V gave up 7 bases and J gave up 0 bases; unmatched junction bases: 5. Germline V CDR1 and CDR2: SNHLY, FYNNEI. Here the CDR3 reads CASKGQGANSYEQYF. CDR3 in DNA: TGTGCCAGCAAAGGACAGGGGGCCAACTCCTACGAGCAGTACTTC.

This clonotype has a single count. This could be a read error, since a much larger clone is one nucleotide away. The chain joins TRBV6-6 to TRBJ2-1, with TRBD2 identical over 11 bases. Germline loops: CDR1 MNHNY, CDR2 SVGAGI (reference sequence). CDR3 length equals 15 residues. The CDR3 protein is CARSGLAGGYDEQFF. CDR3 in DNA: TGTGCCCGCAGTGGTCTAGCGGGGGGCTACGATGAGCAGTTCTTC.

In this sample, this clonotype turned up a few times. The CDR3 loop is CASGLRENTEAFF. CDR3 DNA: TGTGCTAGTGGTTTGAGAGAGAACACTGAAGCTTTCTTT. The chain carries TRBV12-5 and TRBJ1-1; no reliable D call. V lost 2 bases, J lost 1 base, and 5 bases lay in between. The CDR3 has 13 residues. CDR1 and CDR2 from the germline V gene are LGHNT and FRNRAP.

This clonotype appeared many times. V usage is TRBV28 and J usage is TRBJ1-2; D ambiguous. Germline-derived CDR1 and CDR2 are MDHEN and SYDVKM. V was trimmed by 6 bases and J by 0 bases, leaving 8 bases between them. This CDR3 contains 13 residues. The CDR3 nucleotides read TGTGCCAGCAGCTCCGGGTCTAACTATGGCTACACCTTC. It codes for CASSSGSNYGYTF.

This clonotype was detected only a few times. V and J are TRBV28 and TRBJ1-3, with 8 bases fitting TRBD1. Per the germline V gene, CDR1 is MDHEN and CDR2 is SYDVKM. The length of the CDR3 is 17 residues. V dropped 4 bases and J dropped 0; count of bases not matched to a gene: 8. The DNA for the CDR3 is TGTGCCAGCAGTTCCCGACAGGGGATGTACTCTGGAAACACCATATATTTT. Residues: CASSSRQGMYSGNTIYF.

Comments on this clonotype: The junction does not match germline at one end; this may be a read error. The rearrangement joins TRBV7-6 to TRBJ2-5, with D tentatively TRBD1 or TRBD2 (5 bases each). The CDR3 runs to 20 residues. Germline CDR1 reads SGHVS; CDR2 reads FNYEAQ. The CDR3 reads CASSRLTGTLGLGMGETKYF. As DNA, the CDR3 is TGTGCCAGCAGCCGATTAACCGGAACTTTAGGCCTAGGCATGGGGGAGACCAAGTACTTC.

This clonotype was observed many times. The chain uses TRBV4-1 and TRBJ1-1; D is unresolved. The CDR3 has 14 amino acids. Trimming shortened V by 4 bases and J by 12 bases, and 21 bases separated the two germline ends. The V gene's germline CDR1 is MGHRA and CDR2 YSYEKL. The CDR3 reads CASSPLNEQRWTFF. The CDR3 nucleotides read TGCGCCAGCAGCCCTTTAAACGAACAACGTTGGACTTTCTTT.

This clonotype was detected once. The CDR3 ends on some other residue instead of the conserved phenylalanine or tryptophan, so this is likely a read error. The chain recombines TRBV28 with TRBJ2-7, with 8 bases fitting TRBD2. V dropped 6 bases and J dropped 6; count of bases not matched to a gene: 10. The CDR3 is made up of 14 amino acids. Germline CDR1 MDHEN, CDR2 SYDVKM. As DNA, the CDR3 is TGTGCCAGCAGAGGCGGGGGGCCGGGAGTCGAGCAGTACTTA. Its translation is CASRGGGPGVEQYL.

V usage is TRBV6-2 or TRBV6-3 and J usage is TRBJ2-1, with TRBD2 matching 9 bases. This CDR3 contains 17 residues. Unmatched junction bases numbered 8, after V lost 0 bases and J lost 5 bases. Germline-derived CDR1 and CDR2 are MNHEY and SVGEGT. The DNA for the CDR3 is TGTGCCAGCAGTTACTCGCAATTGGTAGCGGGAGACAATGAGCAGTTCTTC. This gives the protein CASSYSQLVAGDNEQFF.

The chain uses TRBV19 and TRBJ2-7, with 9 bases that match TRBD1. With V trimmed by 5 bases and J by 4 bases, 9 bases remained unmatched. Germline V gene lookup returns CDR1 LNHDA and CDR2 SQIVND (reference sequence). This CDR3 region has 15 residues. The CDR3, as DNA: TGTGCCAGTAGTGACCTGGGACAGGGAAAATACGAGCAGTACTTC. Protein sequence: CASSDLGQGKYEQYF.

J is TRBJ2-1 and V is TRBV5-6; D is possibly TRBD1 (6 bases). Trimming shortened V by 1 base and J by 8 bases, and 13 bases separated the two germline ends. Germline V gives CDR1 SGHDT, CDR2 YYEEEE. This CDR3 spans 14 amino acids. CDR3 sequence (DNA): TGTGCCAGCAGCTTGCAAACAGGGCGTCATGAGCAGTTCTTC. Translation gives CASSLQTGRHEQFF.

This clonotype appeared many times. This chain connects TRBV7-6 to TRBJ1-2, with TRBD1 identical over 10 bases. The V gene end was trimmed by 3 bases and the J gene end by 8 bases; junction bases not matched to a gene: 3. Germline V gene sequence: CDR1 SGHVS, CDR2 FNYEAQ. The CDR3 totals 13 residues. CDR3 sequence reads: CASSLGTGVGYTF. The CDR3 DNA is TGTGCCAGCAGCTTGGGGACAGGGGTCGGCTACACCTTC. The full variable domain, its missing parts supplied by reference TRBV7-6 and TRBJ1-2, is GAGVSQSPRYKVTKRGQDVALRCDPISGHVSLYWYRQALGQGPEFLTYFNYEAQQDKSGLPNDRFSAERPEGSISTLTIQRTEQRDSAMYRCASSLGTGVGYTFGSGTRLTVV.

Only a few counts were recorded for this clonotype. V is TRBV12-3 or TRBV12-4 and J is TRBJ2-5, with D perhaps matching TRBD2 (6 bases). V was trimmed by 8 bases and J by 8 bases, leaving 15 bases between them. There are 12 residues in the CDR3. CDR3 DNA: TGTGCCAGCCGCGATGGGGCGGGAACCCAGTACTTC. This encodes CASRDGAGTQYF.

The CDR3 nucleotides read TGTGCCAGCAGCTTGGGGGGTTTCGAGACCCAGTACTTC. Amino acids: CASSLGGFETQYF. The chain couples TRBV5-4 to TRBJ2-5; D not resolved. Per the germline V gene, CDR1 is SGHNT and CDR2 is YYREEE (reference sequence). The CDR3 runs 13 residues. V gave up 0 bases and J gave up 5 bases, with 8 bases separating them.

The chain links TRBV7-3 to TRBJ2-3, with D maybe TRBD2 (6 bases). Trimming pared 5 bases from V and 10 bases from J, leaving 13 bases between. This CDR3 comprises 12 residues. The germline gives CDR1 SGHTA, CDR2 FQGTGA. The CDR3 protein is CASSPSGTAQYF. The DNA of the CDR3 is TGTGCCAGCAGCCCGTCCGGGACTGCGCAGTATTTT.

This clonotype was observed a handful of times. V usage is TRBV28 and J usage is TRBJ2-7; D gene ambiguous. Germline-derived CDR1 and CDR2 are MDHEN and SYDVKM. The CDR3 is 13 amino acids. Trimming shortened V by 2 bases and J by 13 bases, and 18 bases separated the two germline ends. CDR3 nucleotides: TGTGCCAGCAGTTTAGAGCCGACCCCTACGAATTACTTC. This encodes CASSLEPTPTNYF.

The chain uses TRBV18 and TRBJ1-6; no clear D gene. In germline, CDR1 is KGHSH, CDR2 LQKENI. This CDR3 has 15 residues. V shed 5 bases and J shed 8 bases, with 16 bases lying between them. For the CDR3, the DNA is TGTGCCAGCTCAATCTTGACCTCCGAAGATTCACCCCTCCACTTT. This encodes CASSILTSEDSPLHF.

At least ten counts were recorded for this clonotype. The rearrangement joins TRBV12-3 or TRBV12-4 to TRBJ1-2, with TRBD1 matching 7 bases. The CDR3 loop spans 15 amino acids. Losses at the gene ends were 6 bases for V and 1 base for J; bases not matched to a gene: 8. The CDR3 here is CASSPLQGNNYGYTF. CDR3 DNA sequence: TGTGCCAGCAGCCCTCTACAGGGGAATAACTATGGCTACACCTTC.